This record concerns one TCR beta chain sequence. This record belongs to a study of blood T cell repertoires in COVID-19. This CDR3 has 16 amino acids. V was pared by 1 base and J by 5 bases, with 12 bases between. Germline-derived CDR1 and CDR2 are SGHTA and FQGTGA. Original processing methods: Nucleated cell number was recorded as an estimate derived from reference gene primer amplification. The data were produced by immunoSEQ multiplex PCR, yet TCRdb's version contains in-frame clones alone and is incomplete. V and J calls and clone size follow that table, whereas D and trimming were derived from the DNA. The sample carries tens of thousands of clones, around 90% recorded once.

J is TRBJ1-6 and V is TRBV7-3, with no clear D. The sequenced material came from peripheral blood. The sequence derives from a man aged 50 to 60 with acute or convalescent COVID-19. DNA of the CDR3: TGTGCCAGCAGCTTAAACGGGAGGGATAATAATTCACCCCTCCACTTT. It codes for CASSLNGRDNNSPLHF.